These T cell receptor beta chains were read from a single sample in a study of OX40 agonist ivuxolimab in advanced cancers. Libraries were prepared by immunoSEQ multiplex PCR; TCRdb keeps only in-frame clonotypes and omits some of them. The sample has roughly 60,000 clones; 70% to 90% are singletons. The sample was CD4+ or CD8+ T cells sorted from blood, taken in a trial of the OX40 agonist ivuxolimab. These TCRs come from an adult with an advanced solid tumor such as melanoma, head and neck, liver or kidney cancer. CDR3s include the opening cysteine and the closing phenylalanine or tryptophan. D genes are given only for firm matches. Size is omitted from some rows. Given values are once, few, many or a class for expanded clones.

clone size | D gene | J gene | V gene | CDR3 protein | CDR3 DNA
- | TRBD2 | TRBJ2-3 | TRBV4-3 | CASSLAGDTQYF | TGCGCCAGCAGCCTAGCGGGAGATACGCAGTATTTT
- | - | TRBJ1-2 | TRBV29-1 | CSVEAVRSANYGYTF | TGCAGCGTTGAGGCAGTGAGATCGGCTAACTATGGCTACACCTTC
- | - | TRBJ2-7 | TRBV7-9 | CASSSIEENLSYEQYF | TGTGCCAGCAGCTCAATTGAGGAAAATTTGTCCTACGAGCAGTACTTC
- | - | TRBJ1-1 | TRBV7-9 | CASSPVPAVDEAFF | TGTGCCAGCAGCCCGGTACCCGCCGTAGATGAAGCTTTCTTT
- | - | TRBJ2-7 | TRBV28 | CASSFDFEQYF | TGTGCCAGCAGTTTCGACTTCGAGCAGTACTTC
- | TRBD2 | TRBJ2-1 | TRBV7-6 | CASSRSGTSLDNEQFF | TGTGCCAGCAGTCGCTCCGGGACTAGCCTCGACAATGAGCAGTTCTTC
few | - | TRBJ1-5 | TRBV30 | CAWRDNSNQPQHF | TGTGCCTGGAGAGACAATAGCAATCAGCCCCAGCATTTT
- | TRBD2 | TRBJ2-3 | TRBV18 | CASSPGGSDADTQYF | TGTGCCAGCTCACCGGGGGGGAGCGACGCAGATACGCAGTATTTT
- | - | TRBJ2-1 | TRBV2 | CASRKDTQTILNEQFF | TGTGCCAGCAGGAAGGACACCCAGACGATCCTAAATGAGCAGTTCTTC
- | TRBD2 | TRBJ2-7 | TRBV4-2 | CASSQATSGNYEQYF | TGTGCCAGCAGCCAAGCAACTAGCGGGAATTACGAGCAGTACTTC
few | TRBD1 | TRBJ1-2 | TRBV7-3 | CASSPRDRGYGYTF | TGTGCCAGCAGCCCCCGGGACAGGGGCTATGGCTACACCTTC
- | - | TRBJ2-6 | TRBV4-1 | CASSQHRQSSGANVLTF | TGCGCCAGCAGCCAACACCGACAGAGCTCTGGGGCCAACGTCCTGACTTTC
- | TRBD2 | TRBJ2-1 | TRBV30 | CAWSPPLAGRNEQFF | TGTGCCTGGAGTCCCCCCTTAGCGGGTAGAAATGAGCAGTTCTTC
- | - | TRBJ2-3 | TRBV5-4 | CASSRGAGTKDTQYF | TGTGCCAGCAGCCGCGGCGCGGGTACGAAAGATACGCAGTATTTT
- | TRBD1 | TRBJ2-7 | TRBV7-9 | CASSSQGGNYEQYF | TGTGCCAGCAGCTCACAGGGGGGAAACTACGAGCAGTACTTC
once | - | TRBJ1-5 | TRBV28 | CASLDKGWAQHF | TGTGCCAGCTTGGATAAGGGTTGGGCCCAGCATTTT
few | - | TRBJ2-6 | TRBV27 | CASSFAGAKGANVLTF | TGTGCCAGCAGTTTCGCGGGGGCGAAAGGGGCCAACGTCCTGACTTTC
- | TRBD1 | TRBJ2-1 | TRBV4-3 | CASSLGWRDRDLSSYNEQFF | TGCGCCAGCAGCCTAGGTTGGCGGGACAGGGATCTAAGCTCCTACAATGAGCAGTTCTTC
- | - | TRBJ2-1 | TRBV30 | CAWSVRGARSYNEQFF | TGTGCCTGGAGTGTTAGAGGGGCGAGGTCCTACAATGAGCAGTTCTTC
- | - | TRBJ1-1 | TRBV28 | CASSKLTAGDTEAFF | TGTGCCAGCAGTAAACTCACAGCAGGAGACACTGAAGCTTTCTTT
- | - | TRBJ2-5 | TRBV5-1 | CASSVDRRETQYF | TGCGCCAGCAGCGTTGACAGAAGGGAGACCCAGTACTTC
- | - | TRBJ1-5 | TRBV19 | CASSLGKGVKNGPQHF | TGTGCCAGTAGTCTGGGGAAGGGAGTTAAGAATGGTCCCCAGCATTTT
- | - | TRBJ1-5 | TRBV10-3 | CAISSDVGNQPQHF | TGTGCCATCAGTTCGGACGTGGGCAATCAGCCCCAGCATTTT
- | - | TRBJ2-7 | TRBV5-5 | CASSFGPSSYEQYF | TGTGCCAGCAGCTTTGGACCAAGCTCCTACGAGCAGTACTTC
- | - | TRBJ1-4 | TRBV6-1 | CASRRGNINEKLFF | TGTGCCAGCAGGAGGGGGAACATTAATGAAAAACTGTTTTTT
- | - | TRBJ2-5 | TRBV6-5 | CASSYWGRSSQETQYF | TGTGCCAGCAGTTACTGGGGCAGGAGCTCACAAGAGACCCAGTACTTC
- | - | TRBJ2-5 | TRBV6-5 | CASSLRRDQETQYF | TGTGCCAGCAGCTTAAGGAGGGACCAAGAGACCCAGTACTTC
- | TRBD1 | TRBJ1-2 | TRBV2 | CASSGGQGGAYGYTF | TGTGCCAGCAGTGGAGGGCAGGGGGGGGCCTATGGCTACACCTTC
once | - | TRBJ2-1 | TRBV28 | CASSSIPNEQFF | TGTGCCAGCAGTTCCATACCCAATGAGCAGTTCTTC
- | TRBD1 | TRBJ1-1 | TRBV30 | CAWSVPRTGLNTEAFF | TGTGCCTGGAGTGTCCCCCGGACAGGCCTGAACACTGAAGCTTTCTTT
- | TRBD2 | TRBJ2-3 | TRBV9 | CASSETSGADTQYF | TGTGCCAGCAGCGAGACTAGCGGGGCAGATACGCAGTATTTT
few | - | TRBJ2-1 | TRBV4-2 | CASSQLGPADNEQFF | TGTGCCAGCAGCCAATTAGGACCCGCGGACAATGAGCAGTTCTTC
- | TRBD1 | TRBJ2-7 | TRBV29-1 | CSVEGTGGGDEQYF | TGCAGCGTTGAAGGGACAGGGGGTGGTGACGAGCAGTACTTC
- | - | TRBJ2-1 | TRBV18 | CASSPLPADEQFF | TGTGCCAGCTCACCACTTCCGGCCGATGAGCAGTTCTTC
- | - | TRBJ2-7 | TRBV9 | CASSVDGAYEQYF | TGTGCCAGCAGCGTGGACGGGGCCTACGAGCAGTACTTC
- | - | TRBJ1-4 | TRBV9 | CASSPGAGLPNEKLFF | TGTGCCAGCAGCCCCGGGGCCGGGTTACCTAATGAAAAACTGTTTTTT
- | - | TRBJ2-1 | TRBV11-2 | CASSPLDASYNEQFF | TGTGCCAGCAGCCCCCTTGACGCTTCCTACAATGAGCAGTTCTTC
- | TRBD1 | TRBJ1-2 | TRBV19 | CASSSWGTGGEHGYTF | TGTGCCAGTAGCTCTTGGGGGACAGGGGGCGAACATGGCTACACCTTC
- | - | TRBJ1-1 | TRBV28 | CASSSLGNTEAFF | TGTGCCAGCAGTTCGCTAGGGAACACTGAAGCTTTCTTT
- | TRBD2 | TRBJ2-7 | TRBV7-9 | CASSPTSDEQYF | TGTGCCAGCAGCCCGACTAGCGACGAGCAGTACTTC
- | - | TRBJ2-7 | TRBV5-1 | CASSLDTGHPYEQYF | TGCGCCAGCAGCTTGGATACGGGACACCCCTACGAGCAGTACTTC
once | - | TRBJ2-3 | TRBV6-1 | CASIDRNTDTQYF | TGTGCCAGCATTGACAGGAACACAGATACGCAGTATTTT
- | TRBD2 | TRBJ2-1 | TRBV19 | CASTPGTSGRWDNEQFF | TGTGCCAGTACCCCGGGGACTAGCGGGCGTTGGGACAATGAGCAGTTCTTC
- | - | TRBJ1-5 | TRBV19 | CASTQGRGGNQPQHF | TGTGCCAGTACCCAGGGGAGAGGAGGCAATCAGCCCCAGCATTTT